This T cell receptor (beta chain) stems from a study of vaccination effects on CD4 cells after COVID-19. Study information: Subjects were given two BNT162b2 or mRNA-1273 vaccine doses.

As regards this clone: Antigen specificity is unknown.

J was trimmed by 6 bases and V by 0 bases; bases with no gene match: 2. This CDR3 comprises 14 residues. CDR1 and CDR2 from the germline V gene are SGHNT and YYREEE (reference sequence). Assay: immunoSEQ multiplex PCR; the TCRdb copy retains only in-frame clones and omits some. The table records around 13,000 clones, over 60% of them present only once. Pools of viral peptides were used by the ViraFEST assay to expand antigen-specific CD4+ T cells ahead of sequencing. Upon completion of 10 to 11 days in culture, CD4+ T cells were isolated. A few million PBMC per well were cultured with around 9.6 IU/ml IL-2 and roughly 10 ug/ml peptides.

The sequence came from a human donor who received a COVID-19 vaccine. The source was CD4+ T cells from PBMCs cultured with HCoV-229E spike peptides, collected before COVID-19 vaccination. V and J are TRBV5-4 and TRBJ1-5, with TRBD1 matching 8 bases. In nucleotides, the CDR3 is TGTGCCAGCAGCTTGGGGACAGGGATTCAGCCCCAGCATTTT. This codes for CASSLGTGIQPQHF. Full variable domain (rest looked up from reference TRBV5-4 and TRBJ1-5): ETGVTQSPTHLIKTRGQQVTLRCSSQSGHNTVSWYQQALGQGPQFIFQYYREEENGRGNFPPRFSGLQFPNYSSELNVNALELDDSALYLCASSLGTGIQPQHFGDGTRLSIL.